A single TCR beta chain is shown here with its context. Its cognate antigen has yet to be identified. No per-base quality is available; no much larger clone lies one base away. Peripheral blood CD8+ and CD4+ T cells from healthy donors, Susac syndrome patients and multiple sclerosis patients were profiled using high-throughput TCR beta sequencing. The Susac syndrome patients fulfilled recently defined diagnostic criteria for definite or probable disease. CD8+ TEMRA cells were enriched by FACS, while bulk CD8+ and CD4+ T cells were purified by magnetic negative isolation. Blood was drawn into EDTA tubes, processed within 24 hours, and PBMCs were isolated by density gradient centrifugation. PBMCs intended for TCR sequencing were frozen in liquid nitrogen and were later thawed in a 37 degrees C water bath. The sorted or isolated CD4+, CD8+ and CD8+ TEMRA cells had a purity of 90% or higher. The sample is drawn from a study of CD8 T cells in Susac syndrome (dated by TCRdb to the late 2010s). Regarding the study in general: Among the Susac syndrome patients who were sequenced, clinically active disease was present in over 5 and clinical remission was observed in about eight. At the time of blood withdrawal, Susac syndrome patients were either therapy-naive, taking corticosteroids (with some also receiving IVIg), or on IVIg alone. Repertoire sequencing was used to test whether CD8+ T cell activation and differentiation in Susac syndrome was antigen driven.

General findings and caveats noted by the study authors: The study acknowledged that relatively few individuals were included in the TCR sequencing and HLA analysis. The CD4+ T cell repertoire of patients with Susac syndrome showed no detectable clonal expansion.

CDR1 and CDR2 are drawn from the germline V gene (reference sequence): MNHEY, SMNVEV. V and J are truncated by 4 bases and 5 bases respectively, leaving an intervening sequence of 9 bases. The CDR3, cysteine through phenylalanine, is 14 amino acids long. Just the 42-base CDR3 DNA is kept, in frame starting at base 1. RNA was extracted using the RNeasy kit, and about 0.45 to 1 ug of the RNA was reverse transcribed with random hexamers. TCR beta CDR3 regions were amplified with the immunoSEQ multiplex PCR assay covering 54 Vbeta and 13 Jbeta segments. To correct PCR amplification bias, a synthetic template baseline was used for both primer optimization and computational correction. The study's processing was this. Reads were assigned to V, D and J genes according to IMGT and analyzed in immunoSEQ Analyzer, with only productive sequences retained. To calculate clonality, Shannon entropy was normalized by log2 of the number of productive unique sequences and then subtracted from one. Public and private clones were assessed among the 100 most prevalent clones of each patient and control. A clone was defined as Susac-specific if it was absent from the healthy and MS cohorts, from over 1,000 published viral clones and from other ImmuneACCESS disease sequences. TCRdb redid the processing of the public reads, applying fastp at Q25 and MiXCR, and retained in-frame beta chains. Rows merge per CDR3 protein into single entries with the most common DNA and genes. The V and J calls were determined by TCRdb, not by the authors. The sample profile shows 200,000 to 250,000 distinct CDR3 sequences; over 90% of them were found once. 0.15% to 0.2% of the sample is in the top ten clones.

The TCR originated in a human donor with Susac syndrome. The sequence links TRBV27 to TRBJ1-6; the D gene is possibly TRBD1, with 6 bases matching. Specimen: CD4+ T cells from PBMCs. The CDR3 reads as follows: CASSWDINNSPLHF. The sequenced DNA is TGTGCCAGCAGTTGGGACATCAATAATTCACCCCTCCACTTT.